The 32 T cell receptor beta chains listed next were all sequenced from one sample in a study of breast tumors, draining lymph nodes, adjacent tissues. Axillary draining lymph nodes of breast cancer patients supplied the node samples. TCRdb passed the multiplex PCR reads through MiXCR, listing each CDR3 protein once. Here the sample spans 150,000 to 200,000 distinct CDR3 sequences, 30% to 40% being singletons. The sample comprised axillary lymph node tissue. The receptors come from a female donor with breast cancer. Some clones in this sample may be carry-over from other donors' samples.

Of note for this clonotype: Without the conserved terminal phenylalanine or tryptophan, this CDR3 likely stems from a read error. In DNA, the CDR3 is TGCGCCAGCAACGAACAGGGGAACTATGGCTACACCCTC. It codes for CASNEQGNYGYTL. The chain is built from TRBV5-1 and TRBJ1-2, with 7 bases matching TRBD1. Germline lookup yields CDR1 SGHRS and CDR2 YFSETQ. The CDR3 is 13 residues long. V shed 6 bases, J shed 2 bases, and the junction held 4 bases outside the gene matches.

There are many counts of this clonotype. This chain uses TRBV20-1 with TRBJ2-7; 8 bases agree with TRBD1. Per the germline V gene, CDR1 is DFQATT and CDR2 is SNEGSKA (reference sequence). With 6 bases clipped from V and 5 bases from J, the junction kept 18 bases outside the gene matches. The CDR3 consists of 16 residues. This CDR3 is CSAQPPNRGVRNEQYF. CDR3 bases: TGCAGTGCCCAGCCGCCTAACAGGGGGGTGAGGAACGAGCAGTACTTC.

V is TRBV19 and J is TRBJ1-5, with TRBD1 matching over 7 bases. The length of the CDR3 is 15 residues. CDR1 and CDR2 from the germline V gene are LNHDA and SQIVND (reference sequence). V shed 8 bases and J 6 bases; nucleotides not matched to a gene: 13. CDR3 sequence: CASRKVGGAGQPQHF. In DNA form, the CDR3 reads TGTGCCAGTCGTAAGGTAGGGGGCGCGGGTCAGCCCCAGCATTTT. Together with reference TRBV19 and TRBJ1-5, the CDR3 gives the full variable domain: DGGITQSPKYLFRKEGQNVTLSCEQNLNHDAMYWYRQDPGQGLRLIYYSQIVNDFQKGDIAEGYSVSREKKESFPLTVTSAQKNPTAFYLCASRKVGGAGQPQHFGDGTRLSIL.

A word on this clonotype: This may come from a read error, since a much larger clone is one base off. The gene calls are TRBV12-3 or TRBV12-4 and TRBJ2-1; 11 positions match TRBD2. This CDR3 has 18 residues. V shed 3 bases, J shed 9 bases, and the junction held 16 bases outside the gene matches. In DNA form, the CDR3 reads TGTGCCAGCAGTTTCTGGGCTAGCGGGGGGCCACGCGAGAGTGAGCAGTTCTTC. Its protein is CASSFWASGGPRESEQFF.

This clonotype has a count of ten or more. The chain uses TRBV4-3 and TRBJ2-1, with 8 bases fitting TRBD1. The germline V gene has CDR1 LGHNA and CDR2 YSLEER. The CDR3 totals 17 residues. J gave up 7 bases and V 0 bases, and 11 bases lay outside the gene matches. The CDR3, as DNA: TGCGCCAGCAGCCAAGATGTGGGGGACAGGCTTGGGAATGAGCAGTTCTTC. Translated, it gives CASSQDVGDRLGNEQFF.

V gene TRBV30 combines with J gene TRBJ2-5, with D maybe TRBD1 (6 bases). Germline V gives CDR1 GTSNPN, CDR2 SVGIG (reference sequence). The CDR3 is 15 amino acids. Trimming pared 4 bases from V and 1 base from J, leaving 16 bases between. The CDR3 coding sequence is TGTGCCTGGACGAGGGCGGACAGACCCCAAGAGACCCAGTACTTC. Translation gives CAWTRADRPQETQYF. The variable domain in full, with the rest retrieved from reference TRBV30 and TRBJ2-5, is SQTIHQWPATLVQPVGSPLSLECTVEGTSNPNLYWYRQAAGRGLQLLFYSVGIGQISSEVPQNLSASRPQDRQFILSSKKLLLSDSGFYLCAWTRADRPQETQYFGPGTRLLVL.

This clonotype was observed at least ten times. The chain combines TRBV7-2 with TRBJ2-5; D gene unclear. Trimming cost V 1 base and J 7 bases, with 19 bases left between them. The germline CDR1 and CDR2 sequences are SGHTA and FQGNSA. The length of the CDR3 is 16 residues. The DNA for the CDR3 is TGTGCCAGCAGCTTAGGGGCAGTCAACGATCGGTGGACCCAGTACTTC. Its protein product is CASSLGAVNDRWTQYF.

This clonotype turned up a few times. This may come from a read error, since a much larger clone is one base off. DNA of the CDR3: TGCAGTGCTCCCCGGGACCCCACATTGACGGAGCAGTACTTC. This sequence encodes CSAPRDPTLTEQYF. The chain carries TRBV20-1 and TRBJ2-7; either TRBD1 or TRBD2 may supply D (5 bases each). V was cut by 5 bases and J by 7 bases, with 21 bases left in between. The CDR3 loop spans 14 amino acids. The V gene's germline CDR1 is DFQATT and CDR2 SNEGSKA (reference sequence).

The chain carries TRBV4-2 and TRBJ2-3, with TRBD2 matching 9 bases. Germline CDR1 and CDR2: LGHNA and YNFKEQ. The V gene end was trimmed by 0 bases and the J gene end by 1 base; junction bases not matched to a gene: 5. This CDR3 is 17 amino acids long. The chain's CDR3 is CASSQDGPSGGTDTQYF. As DNA, the CDR3 is TGTGCCAGCAGCCAAGATGGGCCTAGCGGGGGCACAGATACGCAGTATTTT.

This clonotype has ten or more counts. The V gene is TRBV19, the J gene TRBJ1-6; D gene unclear. V was clipped by 3 bases and J by 7 bases, with 4 bases between them. This CDR3 is built from 12 residues. CDR1 is LNHDA and CDR2 is SQIVND in the germline V gene (reference sequence). Here the CDR3 DNA reads TGTGCCAGTAGTATTGGGAATTCACCCCTCCACTTT. It specifies CASSIGNSPLHF.

This clonotype was seen ten or more times. The rearrangement joins TRBV7-2 to TRBJ1-6, with D tentatively TRBD1 (5 bases). The length of the CDR3 is 14 residues. The germline V gene encodes CDR1 SGHTA and CDR2 FQGNSA. V shed 5 bases and J shed 7 bases, with 12 bases lying between them. DNA for the CDR3: TGTGCCAGCAGCGTTGACAGTATAAATTCACCCCTCCACTTT. Translating gives CASSVDSINSPLHF. Full variable domain (remainder filled in from reference TRBV7-2 and TRBJ1-6): GAGVSQSPSNKVTEKGKDVELRCDPISGHTALYWYRQSLGQGLEFLIYFQGNSAPDKSGLPSDRFSAERTGGSVSTLTIQRTQQEDSAVYLCASSVDSINSPLHFGNGTRLTVT.

This clonotype was picked up many times. The gene calls are TRBV19 and TRBJ2-3; unclear D gene. CDR1 is LNHDA, CDR2 SQIVND, per germline (reference sequence). Trimming took off 1 base at V and 3 bases at J, with 8 bases between the two ends. The CDR3 consists of 14 residues. CDR3 bases: TGTGCCAGTAGTATAGCTGGGATGACAGATACGCAGTATTTT. Translated: CASSIAGMTDTQYF.

This clonotype was recorded at least ten times. This chain links TRBV20-1 with TRBJ1-5; 7 bases agree with TRBD1. Germline trimming cut 5 bases from V and 6 bases from J; bases unmatched to any gene: 10. The length of the CDR3 is 14 residues. The germline V gene encodes CDR1 DFQATT and CDR2 SNEGSKA (reference sequence). DNA for the CDR3: TGCAGTGCTGCGGCTAACAGGGGTGGTCAGCCCCAGCATTTT. Its translation: CSAAANRGGQPQHF.

V usage is TRBV6-6 and J usage is TRBJ1-2; D is perhaps TRBD1 (5 bases). Deletions cut 5 bases from V and 7 bases from J, with 14 bases between. Germline V gene sequence: CDR1 MNHNY, CDR2 SVGAGI (reference sequence). This CDR3 contains 13 residues. The CDR3 is CASSPEGSSGYTF. DNA for the CDR3: TGTGCCAGCAGTCCGGAGGGGTCGAGTGGCTACACCTTC.

This clonotype was recorded many times. V and J are TRBV11-2 and TRBJ2-7; D is possibly TRBD2 (5 bases). V was cut by 0 bases and J by 0 bases, with 9 bases left in between. The CDR3 sequence is 15 residues long. CDR1 and CDR2 from the germline V gene are SGHAT and FQNNGV. CDR3 protein: CASSLEGSVSYEQYF. The CDR3 coding sequence is TGTGCCAGCAGCTTAGAAGGGAGCGTCTCCTACGAGCAGTACTTC.

The sample holds many counts of this clonotype. The chain employs TRBV5-1 and TRBJ2-1; unclear D gene. Trimming removed 0 bases from V and 6 bases from J, with 7 bases in between. The CDR3 runs 13 residues. Germline V lookup: CDR1 SGHRS, CDR2 YFSETQ. CDR3 amino acids: CASSLGAVNEQFF. The CDR3 nucleotides are TGCGCCAGCAGCTTGGGGGCTGTCAATGAGCAGTTCTTC.

This clonotype was observed a handful of times. J is TRBJ1-1 and V is TRBV6-5; 8 bases match TRBD1. This CDR3 region has 15 residues. Trimming took 2 bases from V and 5 from J; bases not matched to a gene: 7. Germline V gene data show CDR1 as MNHEY and CDR2 as SVGAGI. CDR3 in amino acids: CASSYGTGRVTEAFF. CDR3 DNA sequence: TGTGCCAGCAGTTACGGGACAGGCCGGGTGACTGAAGCTTTCTTT.

The table lists this clonotype with many counts. The chain links TRBV7-2 to TRBJ2-4, with 8 nucleotides matching TRBD1. V shed 2 bases and J 4 bases; nucleotides not matched to a gene: 1. Germline assignment: CDR1 SGHTA and CDR2 FQGNSA. This CDR3 contains 14 residues. The CDR3: CASSLQGAKNIQYF. CDR3 coding DNA: TGTGCCAGCAGCTTACAGGGGGCTAAAAACATTCAGTACTTC.

This clonotype was detected many times. V usage is TRBV7-8 and J usage is TRBJ1-2; D not certain. Trimming took 3 bases from V and 7 from J, leaving 12 bases between them. Germline V gene lookup returns CDR1 SGHVS and CDR2 FQNEAQ. The length of the CDR3 is 13 residues. The chain's CDR3 is CASSLAHAPGYTF. CDR3 nucleotide sequence: TGTGCCAGCAGCTTGGCCCACGCACCTGGCTACACCTTC.

This clonotype showed up many times. The gene calls are TRBV20-1 and TRBJ1-2; 12 positions match TRBD1. This CDR3 is 14 amino acids long. Looked up from germline, CDR1 is DFQATT and CDR2 is SNEGSKA (reference sequence). Trimming cost V 8 bases and J 7 bases; bases outside gene matches: 11. CDR3 sequence (DNA): TGCAGTCCGGGACAGGGGGCGCGGGGCACTGGCTACACCTTC. It encodes CSPGQGARGTGYTF.

The genes are TRBV7-8 and TRBJ1-6; no clear D gene. Germline CDR1 is SGHVS and CDR2 is FQNEAQ. The CDR3 has 14 residues. V dropped 5 bases and J dropped 10 bases, with 15 bases sitting between them. CDR3 sequence (DNA): TGTGCCAGCAGCCGGACGGAAGGTCGGTCACCCCTCCACTTT. This translates into CASSRTEGRSPLHF.

This clonotype was seen repeatedly, ten times or more. The chain links TRBV20-1 to TRBJ1-6; 7 nucleotides align to TRBD1. The V and J ends lost 6 bases and 0 bases, in that order; junction bases with no gene match: 5. The CDR3 runs to 15 residues. Germline values: CDR1 DFQATT, CDR2 SNEGSKA (reference sequence). CDR3 coding DNA: TGCAGTGCCCCGGGACAGAGCTCCTATAATTCACCCCTCCACTTT. The encoded protein is CSAPGQSSYNSPLHF.

This clonotype has at least ten counts. This chain joins TRBV6-9 and TRBJ1-4, with TRBD1 matching over 12 bases. Germline trimming cut 0 bases from V and 8 bases from J; bases unmatched to any gene: 13. From germline, CDR1 is MNHGY and CDR2 SVAAGI. The CDR3 totals 19 residues. The CDR3 loop reads CASSYSKGGGTGGKEKLFF. Written as DNA, the CDR3 is TGTGCCAGCAGTTATTCGAAGGGGGGCGGGACAGGGGGCAAAGAAAAACTGTTTTTT.

The chain links TRBV9 to TRBJ2-2; D unclear. CDR1 and CDR2 from the germline V gene are SGDLS and YYNGEE. The CDR3 length is 13 residues. Trimming cost V 5 bases and J 8 bases, with 13 bases left between them. As DNA, the CDR3 is TGTGCCAGCAGTTCGGCCTATACAGGGGAGCTGTTTTTT. Amino acids: CASSSAYTGELFF.

This rearrangement joins TRBV15 to TRBJ1-5; the D is unclear. The CDR3 extends over 17 amino acids. Germline loops: CDR1 LNHNV, CDR2 YYDKDF (reference sequence). V gave up 11 bases and J gave up 0 bases, with 23 bases separating them. CDR3: CAAAMSSTINSNQPQHF. As DNA, the CDR3 is TGTGCCGCCGCGATGAGCTCGACCATCAATAGCAATCAGCCCCAGCATTTT.

This clonotype has just a few counts. A read error may produce the germline difference seen at one junction end. V gene TRBV6-2 or TRBV6-3 combines with J gene TRBJ1-5; D gene ambiguous. From germline, CDR1 is MNHEY and CDR2 SVGEGT. This CDR3 region has 11 residues. In DNA, the CDR3 is TGTGCCAGCAGTGACGGACTTACCTTGGATTTT. This sequence encodes CASSDGLTLDF.

The table lists this clonotype with a few counts. V and J are TRBV20-1 and TRBJ2-5, with 8 nucleotides matching TRBD2. This CDR3 spans 17 amino acids. Germline lookup yields CDR1 DFQATT and CDR2 SNEGSKA (reference sequence). Trimming cost V 0 bases and J 7 bases; bases outside gene matches: 16. The CDR3 DNA reads as TGCAGTGCTAGAGATCGGGTTAGCGGGACGGCCAGAGGGACCCAGTACTTC. It translates to CSARDRVSGTARGTQYF.

This clonotype was seen at least ten times. V and J are TRBV5-1 and TRBJ1-4; no clear D gene. The length of the CDR3 is 16 residues. Germline CDR1 reads SGHRS; CDR2 reads YFSETQ. V was pared by 0 bases and J by 0 bases, with 9 bases between. The CDR3 sequence is CASSLGTSPTNEKLFF. In DNA form, the CDR3 reads TGCGCCAGCAGCTTGGGGACCTCACCAACTAATGAAAAACTGTTTTTT.

This clonotype was picked up many times. The chain links TRBV2 to TRBJ2-3; tentative D call: TRBD2 (5 bases). The CDR3 is made up of 14 amino acids. Germline CDR1 SNHLY, CDR2 FYNNEI. Trimming stripped 5 bases from V and 1 base from J, with 10 bases between. CDR3 sequence (DNA): TGTGCCAGCAGTAGGTCCGGGGGCACAGATACGCAGTATTTT. It codes for CASSRSGGTDTQYF.

This clonotype was picked up many times. J is TRBJ1-5 and V is TRBV6-1, with D hard to call. Trimming pared 4 bases from V and 0 bases from J, leaving 13 bases between. The CDR3 has 16 amino acids. Germline V CDR1 and CDR2: MNHNS, SASEGT. The CDR3 spells CASSASAVLSNQPQHF. The CDR3 coding sequence is TGTGCCAGCAGTGCCTCGGCCGTCCTTAGCAATCAGCCCCAGCATTTT.

In regard to this clonotype: A single base separates this from a much larger clone, so it may be a read error. This rearrangement joins TRBV5-6 to TRBJ2-7; D gene uncertain. Germline CDR1 and CDR2: SGHDT and YYEEEE. The CDR3 sequence is 13 residues long. The chain's CDR3 is CANSFSSPYEQYF. The CDR3 DNA is TGTGCCAACAGCTTTAGCAGCCCCTACGAGCAGTACTTC.

In this sample, this clonotype turned up many times. In DNA form, the CDR3 reads TGCAGTGCTAGTGCGTGGGGGGCCAACGTCCTGACTTTC. Its translation: CSASAWGANVLTF. The chain employs TRBV20-1 and TRBJ2-6; D gene uncertain. This CDR3 has 13 amino acids. Germline CDR1 DFQATT, CDR2 SNEGSKA (reference sequence). Trimming cost V 3 bases and J 4 bases, with 7 bases left between them.